This T cell receptor (beta chain) was recorded in a study of T cell responses to AZD1222 COVID-19 vaccine. Findings and caveats of the study: Increased Spike-specific TCR breadth and depth were observed after two AZD1222 doses. Vaccine-associated CD4 TCRs spanned spike, dominant at 160-218 and 743-854. Regions left unmutated in variants are reportedly the target of nearly half of spike-specific TCRs. Donors were chiefly white British, with a greater number of females, and clonal diversity was perhaps underestimated.

CDR1 MDHEN and CDR2 SYDVKM come from the germline V gene. Trimming shortened V by 3 bases and J by 7 bases, and 6 bases separated the two germline ends. The CDR3 covers 11 residues. The repertoire was sequenced with immunoSEQ multiplex PCR; TCRdb's copy has only in-frame clones and lacks some. Of about 190,000 clones listed, 85% to 90% are singletons. This clone has only a few counts. Antigen specificity is unknown. The chain combines TRBV28 with TRBJ1-2; possible D gene TRBD1, 5 bases. Sequencing used peripheral blood, obtained on day 0 of MenACWY control vaccination. This TCR derives from an adult in good health. CDR3 DNA sequence: TGTGCCAGCAGTTTTAGGGGTGGCTACACCTTC. Amino acid sequence: CASSFRGGYTF.